This is a list of T cell receptor beta chains from one sample in a study of CXCR3-negative and CXCR3-positive naive CD8 T cells. TCRdb derives one entry per CDR3 protein from the 5' RACE reads, leaving out DNA. The sample totals some 54,000 distinct CDR3 sequences. The specimen was naive CXCR3+ CD8+ T cells from blood. These receptors all stem from a human donor in good health. Some clones in this sample may be carry-over from other donors' samples. Each CDR3 is given with its conserved first and last residue. Fields, in order: J gene, V gene, CDR3 protein.

>TRBJ2-1|TRBV7-9
CASSPGRSEQFF
>TRBJ2-5|TRBV7-2
CASSLGGGQYF
>TRBJ1-5|TRBV15
CATSRDLSSYNQPQHF
>TRBJ1-2|TRBV7-3
CASSPPTRAYGYTF
>TRBJ2-5|TRBV14
CASSLLAAYQETQYF
>TRBJ2-7|TRBV7-3
CASSSSGGDGEQYF
>TRBJ1-1|TRBV5-4
CASRAGDTEAFF
>TRBJ2-1|TRBV19
CASRGQGVDYNEQFF
>TRBJ1-2|TRBV7-2
CASEPVLFDSNYGYTF
>TRBJ1-2|TRBV7-9
CASSLGLTENYGYTF
>TRBJ2-5|TRBV7-2
CASSTLLETQYF
>TRBJ2-5|TRBV4-3
CASSQEGHHQETQYF
>TRBJ2-1|TRBV27
CASSSLAGGTNYNEQFF
>TRBJ2-1|TRBV5-1
CASSPEYRAPHNEQFF
>TRBJ2-1|TRBV28
CASRARTGRYVYNEQFF
>TRBJ2-2|TRBV5-6
CASSLLAGNTGELFF
>TRBJ2-7|TRBV7-9
CASSLVTGDSYEQYF
>TRBJ2-1|TRBV13
CASSAAAGGNYNEQFF
>TRBJ1-1|TRBV7-3
CASSPNLGVNTEAFF
>TRBJ2-1|TRBV14
CASSAILAGGRYNEQFF
>TRBJ2-7|TRBV14
CASSQTSGTPAYEQYF
>TRBJ1-5|TRBV7-6
CASTPGTGFSNQPQHF
>TRBJ2-1|TRBV6-5
CASTRRGFGEQFF
>TRBJ2-7|TRBV2
CASRETGAYEQHF
>TRBJ2-5|TRBV28
CASSLDLETQYF
>TRBJ2-2|TRBV29-1
CSVEVGTGELFF
>TRBJ2-1|TRBV7-9
CAGLGRNEQFF
>TRBJ1-1|TRBV13
CASSQIVENTEAFF
>TRBJ2-1|TRBV4-1
CASSQVQQGAHNEQFF
>TRBJ2-7|TRBV7-9
CASSPADAYEQYF
>TRBJ1-1|TRBV7-9
CASSWDREYAFF
>TRBJ2-5|TRBV7-9
CASSTIGASTGVQETQYF
>TRBJ1-2|TRBV7-9
CASSLVGGGSGYTF
>TRBJ2-1|TRBV10-3
CAISGTDSYNEQFF
>TRBJ1-2|TRBV11-2
CASSSEGVPNYGYTF
>TRBJ2-1|TRBV5-1
CASSPGGVNEQFF
>TRBJ2-7|TRBV2
CASRLWMNYEQYF
>TRBJ2-7|TRBV29-1
CSVVPPYEQYF
>TRBJ2-5|TRBV27
CASSLEGLAAYYF